The 7 T cell receptor beta chains below all came from one sample that was sequenced in a study of human T cells and chemical hapten exposure. TCRdb called the RACE reads again in MiXCR, with one record for every CDR3 protein. The profile shows some 74,000 distinct CDR3 sequences, approximately 14% of them singletons. Indicated time point: pre-sensitization, week 0. The treatment is: therapeutic diphenylcyclopropenone sensitization with weekly scalp DPC. The sample here was whole blood, taken in connection with sensitization to the hapten diphenylcyclopropenone (DPC). The receptors come from a woman in her fifties or sixties with alopecia areata. Some clones in this sample may be carry-over from other donors' samples.

The chain combines TRBV4-1 with TRBJ2-5; 13 bases fit TRBD2. The J segment lost 4 bases and the V segment lost 0 bases, leaving 5 bases of the junction unmatched. The CDR3 covers 17 residues. CDR1 is MGHRA, CDR2 YSYEKL, per germline. The CDR3, as DNA: TGCGCCAGCAGCCAAGAACTAGCGGGAGGGCCAAGAGAGACCCAGTACTTC. Its translation is CASSQELAGGPRETQYF.

This clonotype appeared a few times. Here the CDR3 reads CASSQVLWDTQYF. The CDR3 DNA sequence: TGCGCCAGCAGCCAAGTCCTCTGGGATACGCAGTATTTT. The V call is TRBV4-3, the J call TRBJ2-3, with unresolved D. Per the germline V gene, CDR1 is LGHNA and CDR2 is YSLEER. V was cut by 1 base and J by 6 bases, with 8 bases left in between. The CDR3 is 13 residues long.

The rearrangement joins TRBV5-5 to TRBJ2-1; D unclear. There are 14 residues in the CDR3. V was cut by 0 bases and J by 4 bases, with 8 bases left in between. Germline CDR1 reads SGHKS; CDR2 reads YYEKEE (reference sequence). The CDR3 nucleotides are TGTGCCAGCAGCTTGGGGGCTGGATACAATGAGCAGTTCTTC. Encoded protein: CASSLGAGYNEQFF.

This chain uses TRBV6-6 with TRBJ1-5; no reliable D call. V lost 0 bases and J 5 bases, leaving 8 bases between the germline ends. Germline CDR1 reads MNHNY; CDR2 reads SVGAGI (reference sequence). CDR3 length equals 14 residues. Here the CDR3 reads CASSYSSRDQPQHF. CDR3 nucleotide sequence: TGTGCCAGCAGTTACTCGTCCCGGGATCAGCCCCAGCATTTT.

V is TRBV27 and J is TRBJ2-5; D not resolved. In germline, CDR1 is MNHEY, CDR2 SMNVEV (reference sequence). This CDR3 region has 11 residues. Trimming left V 8 bases short and J 4 bases short, with 8 bases between. Here the CDR3 reads CASGPRETQYF. The DNA of the CDR3 is TGTGCCAGCGGGCCCAGAGAGACCCAGTACTTC.

The chain employs TRBV10-3 and TRBJ1-1, with a possible D match to TRBD1 (5 bases). The germline V and J ends were trimmed by 6 bases and 5 bases, with 10 bases remaining between them. Germline V CDR1 and CDR2: ENHRY, SYGVKD. This CDR3 has 12 amino acids. CDR3 nucleotide sequence: TGTGCCATCAGGGGGACTCTGACTGAAGCTTTCTTT. This encodes CAIRGTLTEAFF.

The CDR3 DNA reads TGTGCCAGCAGTCCATACACTACCGGGACTAGCGGGAACGAGCAGTACTTC. Its protein product is CASSPYTTGTSGNEQYF. This rearrangement joins TRBV27 to TRBJ2-7, with TRBD2 matching over 13 bases. Germline V gives CDR1 MNHEY, CDR2 SMNVEV (reference sequence). Trimming removed 5 bases from V and 5 bases from J; junction bases left unmatched: 12. The CDR3 is 17 residues long.